The 24 T cell receptor beta chains given below trace back to one sample, sequenced in a study of OX40 agonist ivuxolimab in advanced cancers. Profiling relied on immunoSEQ multiplex PCR, and the TCRdb table lists in-frame clones only, not all of them. This sample yields tens of thousands of clones, of which more than 70% are seen a single time; approximately 12% belongs to the top ten. The sample here was CD4+ or CD8+ T cells sorted from blood, taken in a trial of the OX40 agonist ivuxolimab. These receptors were obtained from an adult with an advanced solid tumor such as melanoma, head and neck, liver or kidney cancer.

The rearrangement uses TRBV11-2 and TRBJ2-7; the D is unclear. Germline lookup yields CDR1 SGHAT and CDR2 FQNNGV. The CDR3 contains 12 residues. The V gene lost 1 base and the J gene lost 3 bases, with 4 bases spanning the gap. Here the CDR3 DNA reads TGTGCCAGCAGCTTAGGGGACTACGAGCAGTACTTC. Translation gives CASSLGDYEQYF.

This chain joins TRBV15 and TRBJ1-5; 7 nucleotides align to TRBD1. This CDR3 spans 15 amino acids. The V gene end was trimmed by 1 base and the J gene end by 6 bases; junction bases not matched to a gene: 6. The germline V gene has CDR1 LNHNV and CDR2 YYDKDF (reference sequence). The CDR3 sequence: CATSRGRQGSQPQHF. In nucleotides, the CDR3 is TGTGCCACCAGCAGAGGGCGACAGGGCAGTCAGCCCCAGCATTTT.

The chain recombines TRBV27 with TRBJ2-2; 8 nucleotides align to TRBD2. The CDR3 spans 14 residues. Germline lookup yields CDR1 MNHEY and CDR2 SMNVEV (reference sequence). The J segment lost 6 bases and the V segment lost 7 bases, leaving 7 bases of the junction unmatched. The CDR3 nucleotides are TGTGCCAGCAACCCAAGCGGGAGTGCCGGGGAGCTGTTTTTT. Its translation is CASNPSGSAGELFF.

The rearrangement links TRBV14 to TRBJ2-7; no clear D gene. CDR1 SGHDN and CDR2 FVKESK come from the germline V gene. CDR3 length: 12 amino acids. Trimming pared 2 bases from V and 2 bases from J, leaving 4 bases between. The DNA for the CDR3 is TGTGCCAGCAGCCAATTCCCCTACGAGCAGTACTTC. Protein product: CASSQFPYEQYF.

The V and J genes are TRBV4-3 and TRBJ2-1, with 8 bases aligning to TRBD2. Germline CDR1 reads LGHNA; CDR2 reads YSLEER. V shed 0 bases and J 3 bases; nucleotides not matched to a gene: 4. CDR3 length equals 16 residues. In DNA, the CDR3 is TGCGCCAGCAGCCAAGACGAGCGGGAGTACTACAATGAGCAGTTCTTC. It yields the protein CASSQDEREYYNEQFF.

The rearrangement uses TRBV6-1 and TRBJ1-5, with D perhaps matching TRBD1 (5 bases). V gave up 3 bases and J gave up 5 bases, with 17 bases separating them. Germline V gene lookup returns CDR1 MNHNS and CDR2 SASEGT. The CDR3 has 16 amino acids. CDR3 loop: CASSELGAHSDQPQHF. The CDR3 region has the DNA TGTGCCAGCAGTGAGCTAGGGGCGCACTCTGATCAGCCCCAGCATTTT.

V usage is TRBV7-9 and J usage is TRBJ2-3; possible D gene TRBD2, 6 bases. This CDR3 is built from 13 residues. V was pared by 8 bases and J by 4 bases, with 13 bases between. Germline CDR1 SEHNR, CDR2 FQNEAQ (reference sequence). The CDR3 spells CASVEGIADTQYF. In DNA form, the CDR3 reads TGTGCCAGCGTGGAGGGAATCGCAGATACGCAGTATTTT.

The chain is built from TRBV11-2 and TRBJ2-1; 9 nucleotides line up with TRBD2. Germline CDR1 reads SGHAT; CDR2 reads FQNNGV. V was pared by 2 bases and J by 8 bases, with 4 bases of the junction left unmatched. The CDR3 has 14 residues. This chain's CDR3 is CASSLLREGHEQFF. CDR3 coding DNA: TGTGCCAGCAGCTTACTGCGGGAGGGCCATGAGCAGTTCTTC.

The genes are TRBV9 and TRBJ2-1; D may be TRBD1 or TRBD2 (5 bases each). Trimming shortened V by 3 bases and J by 7 bases, and 17 bases separated the two germline ends. CDR1 SGDLS and CDR2 YYNGEE come from the germline V gene. CDR3 length: 15 amino acids. CDR3 in amino acids: CASSAGPPFTNEQFF. CDR3 in DNA: TGTGCCAGCAGCGCGGGACCACCTTTCACGAATGAGCAGTTCTTC.

The CDR3: CASSLTGGAPYEQYF. In DNA form, the CDR3 reads TGTGCCAGCAGCCTTACAGGGGGCGCCCCCTACGAGCAGTACTTC. This chain uses TRBV7-2 with TRBJ2-7; 9 bases agree with TRBD1. Germline CDR1 SGHTA, CDR2 FQGNSA. V was pared by 5 bases and J by 2 bases, with 7 bases of the junction left unmatched. There are 15 residues in the CDR3.

V and J are TRBV13 and TRBJ1-5; D remains unclear. Germline CDR1 is PRHDT and CDR2 is FYEKMQ (reference sequence). The CDR3 sequence is 14 residues long. Trimming left V 2 bases short and J 3 bases short, with 8 bases between. This CDR3 reads CASSLFGNNQPQHF. The CDR3 DNA reads TGTGCCAGCAGCTTATTCGGGAACAATCAGCCCCAGCATTTT.

This chain uses TRBV9 with TRBJ1-5, with D perhaps matching TRBD1 (6 bases). The CDR3 spans 15 residues. CDR1 and CDR2 (germline): SGDLS, YYNGEE. V shed 4 bases and J shed 1 base, with 12 bases lying between them. The CDR3 loop reads CASSPTGSSNQPQHF. CDR3 DNA sequence: TGTGCCAGCAGCCCGACAGGCTCAAGCAATCAGCCCCAGCATTTT.

This clone was counted between two and nine times. This chain uses TRBV7-9 with TRBJ1-1; maybe TRBD1 (5 bases). The V gene's germline CDR1 is SEHNR and CDR2 FQNEAQ (reference sequence). The CDR3 contains 15 residues. V gave up 4 bases and J gave up 3 bases, with 15 bases separating them. CDR3 DNA sequence: TGTGCCAGCAGCTCAGACCGGGACCCCGACACTGAAGCTTTCTTT. Protein sequence: CASSSDRDPDTEAFF.

The chain uses TRBV30 and TRBJ2-1; D may be TRBD1 (6 bases). V was clipped by 2 bases and J by 4 bases, with 21 bases between them. The CDR3 consists of 17 residues. Per germline, CDR1 GTSNPN and CDR2 SVGIG (reference sequence). The CDR3 nucleotides are TGTGCCTGGAGTAAACACTCCGGGACACCGTCATACAATGAGCAGTTCTTC. Protein: CAWSKHSGTPSYNEQFF.

The chain uses TRBV27 and TRBJ2-5; D remains ambiguous. This CDR3 has 14 amino acids. V was cut by 2 bases and J by 1 base, with 8 bases left in between. Germline V lookup: CDR1 MNHEY, CDR2 SMNVEV (reference sequence). This chain's CDR3 is CASSLGQTQETQYF. CDR3 bases: TGTGCCAGCAGTTTAGGGCAGACCCAAGAGACCCAGTACTTC.

This clone is a singleton in its sample. V gene TRBV27 combines with J gene TRBJ1-2; D possibly corresponds to TRBD1 (6 bases). Germline CDR1 MNHEY, CDR2 SMNVEV (reference sequence). The V end lost 0 bases, the J end lost 8 bases, and 10 bases lay between the germline ends. The CDR3 is made up of 13 amino acids. For the CDR3, the DNA is TGTGCCAGCAGTTTATCACAGGGAGAGGGCTACACCTTC. As protein: CASSLSQGEGYTF.

V usage is TRBV29-1 and J usage is TRBJ2-7; TRBD1 matches at 8 bases. Trimming at V came to 7 bases and at J to 3 bases, leaving 2 bases not matched to a gene. The CDR3 is made up of 11 amino acids. From germline, CDR1 is SQVTM and CDR2 ANQGSEA. The DNA of the CDR3 is TGCAGCGGAGGACAGGGCTACGAGCAGTACTTC. Encoded protein: CSGGQGYEQYF.

The chain couples TRBV5-8 to TRBJ1-6, with D perhaps TRBD1 (6 bases). The CDR3 totals 13 residues. V was clipped by 4 bases and J by 10 bases, with 12 bases between them. Germline values: CDR1 SGHTS, CDR2 YDEGEE. The CDR3 sequence: CASSLGGGSPLHF. CDR3 coding DNA: TGTGCCAGCAGCCTAGGGGGGGGCTCACCCCTCCACTTT. Full variable domain (outside the CDR3, taken from reference TRBV5-8 and TRBJ1-6): EAGVTQSPTHLIKTRGQQATLRCSPISGHTSVYWYQQALGLGLQFLLWYDEGEERNRGNFPPRFSGRQFPNYSSELNVNALELEDSALYLCASSLGGGSPLHFGNGTRLTVT.

The chain joins TRBV29-1 to TRBJ1-1; D perhaps matches TRBD1 (6 bases). The CDR3 sequence is 13 residues long. Trimming left V 8 bases short and J 0 bases short, with 13 bases between. From germline, CDR1 is SQVTM and CDR2 ANQGSEA. CDR3 sequence reads: CSHSGGMNTEAFF. The CDR3 DNA follows: TGCAGCCATTCCGGGGGCATGAACACTGAAGCTTTCTTT. Full variable domain (missing parts from reference TRBV29-1 and TRBJ1-1): SAVISQKPSRDICQRGTSLTIQCQVDSQVTMMFWYRQQPGQSLTLIATANQGSEATYESGFVIDKFPISRPNLTFSTLTVSNMSPEDSSIYLCSHSGGMNTEAFFGQGTRLTVV.

The genes are TRBV6-5 and TRBJ2-7; no firm D call. The germline V gene encodes CDR1 MNHEY and CDR2 SVGAGI. The CDR3 is made up of 12 amino acids. Between the trimmed V and J ends, which lost 0 bases and 6 bases, there was a span of 6 bases. CDR3 DNA: TGTGCCAGCAGTTACTCCAGCCTCGAGCAGTACTTC. Translated: CASSYSSLEQYF.

The table lists this clone with a count of one. The rearrangement uses TRBV27 and TRBJ2-1, with D possibly TRBD1 on 6 matching bases. The CDR3 is made up of 13 amino acids. Trimming cost V 6 bases and J 8 bases, with 14 bases left between them. CDR1 MNHEY and CDR2 SMNVEV come from the germline V gene (reference sequence). CDR3 loop: CASRPTGFDEQFF. The CDR3 coding sequence is TGTGCCAGCAGGCCTACAGGGTTCGATGAGCAGTTCTTC.

The chain has TRBV4-3 and TRBJ1-5; no clear D. With 0 bases removed from V and 3 bases from J, the gap between germline ends came to 9 bases. Germline lookup yields CDR1 LGHNA and CDR2 YSLEER. The CDR3 is 15 amino acids. For the CDR3, the DNA is TGCGCCAGCAGCCAAGATTGGCAGGACAATCAGCCCCAGCATTTT. It is translated as CASSQDWQDNQPQHF.

The chain recombines TRBV30 with TRBJ2-1; 9 bases fit TRBD1. With 8 bases clipped from V and 2 bases from J, the junction kept 10 bases outside the gene matches. The CDR3 consists of 15 residues. CDR1 and CDR2 (germline): GTSNPN, SVGIG (reference sequence). The CDR3: CARRGQGITYNEQFF. Written as DNA, the CDR3 is TGTGCCCGAAGGGGACAGGGAATTACCTACAATGAGCAGTTCTTC.

The chain combines TRBV9 with TRBJ1-2; 7 bases map to TRBD1. V was clipped by 0 bases and J by 4 bases; unmatched bases: 21. In germline, CDR1 is SGDLS, CDR2 YYNGEE. There are 20 residues in the CDR3. The CDR3 nucleotides are TGTGCCAGCAGCGTAGCTCTCGAACCGGGACAGCTGGCGGGGGGCTATGGCTACACCTTC. Translated, it gives CASSVALEPGQLAGGYGYTF. Full variable domain (missing parts from reference TRBV9 and TRBJ1-2): DSGVTQTPKHLITATGQRVTLRCSPRSGDLSVYWYQQSLDQGLQFLIQYYNGEERAKGNILERFSAQQFPDLHSELNLSSLELGDSALYFCASSVALEPGQLAGGYGYTFGSGTRLTVV.